A selection of T cell receptor beta chains follows, all from one sample in a study of blood T cell repertoires in COVID-19. The repertoire was sequenced with immunoSEQ multiplex PCR; TCRdb's copy has only in-frame clones and lacks some. The table has about 440,000 clones, about 87% seen once; the top ten hold over 9.5%. The sequenced sample consisted of peripheral blood. These receptors were taken from a woman aged 45-65 years with COVID-19, enrolled during active disease. Both conserved end residues are part of each CDR3. The order of the fields is D gene, clone size, V gene, J gene, CDR3 protein, CDR3 DNA. A D gene is named only where the DNA matches it firmly. Clone sizes are given selectively: once, few, many, or a class where the clone is expanded.

D: -
size: -
V: TRBV7-3
J: TRBJ1-6
CDR3: CASSLNKNSPLHF
DNA: TGTGCCAGCAGCTTAAATAAAAATTCACCCCTCCACTTT

D: TRBD2
size: -
V: TRBV19
J: TRBJ2-3
CDR3: CASTSGGGPSTDTQYF
DNA: TGTGCCAGTACCAGCGGGGGGGGACCTAGCACAGATACGCAGTATTTT

D: -
size: -
V: TRBV24-1
J: TRBJ1-1
CDR3: CATSDTTGNTEAFF
DNA: TGTGCCACCAGTGATACGACAGGGAACACTGAAGCTTTCTTT

D: -
size: -
V: TRBV2
J: TRBJ1-2
CDR3: CASRGVNYGYTF
DNA: TGTGCCAGCCGGGGAGTCAACTATGGCTACACCTTC

D: -
size: -
V: TRBV2
J: TRBJ1-6
CDR3: CASSPRVVNSPLHF
DNA: TGTGCCAGCAGTCCGAGGGTCGTGAATTCACCCCTCCACTTT

D: TRBD1
size: -
V: TRBV5-4
J: TRBJ2-7
CDR3: CASSLDQGAQYF
DNA: TGTGCCAGCAGCTTGGATCAGGGGGCGCAGTACTTC

D: -
size: -
V: TRBV9
J: TRBJ2-3
CDR3: CASSTQGLTDTQYF
DNA: TGTGCCAGCAGCACCCAAGGACTTACAGATACGCAGTATTTT

D: TRBD1
size: -
V: TRBV28
J: TRBJ1-2
CDR3: CASSLHSQGGARGYTF
DNA: TGTGCCAGCAGTTTACATTCCCAGGGGGGCGCGAGGGGCTACACCTTC

D: TRBD1
size: once
V: TRBV30
J: TRBJ1-2
CDR3: CAWSPQGGYTF
DNA: TGTGCCTGGAGTCCACAGGGGGGCTACACCTTC

D: -
size: -
V: TRBV6-5
J: TRBJ1-3
CDR3: CAGAGSWSGNTIYF
DNA: TGTGCCGGGGCAGGGTCTTGGTCTGGAAACACCATATATTTT

D: TRBD1
size: -
V: TRBV6-4
J: TRBJ1-4
CDR3: CASIEGTGGNATNEKLFF
DNA: TGTGCCAGCATAGAGGGGACAGGGGGAAATGCAACTAATGAAAAACTGTTTTTT

D: -
size: -
V: TRBV7-9
J: TRBJ1-4
CDR3: CASSFLRGGSNEKLFF
DNA: TGTGCCAGCAGCTTTCTGAGGGGGGGATCGAATGAAAAACTGTTTTTT

D: -
size: -
V: TRBV5-1
J: TRBJ2-2
CDR3: CASSNGVTGELFF
DNA: TGCGCCAGCTCTAACGGGGTCACCGGGGAGCTGTTTTTT

D: -
size: -
V: TRBV28
J: TRBJ1-5
CDR3: CASIMQGVRGNQPQHF
DNA: TGTGCCAGCATCATGCAAGGAGTGCGAGGCAATCAGCCCCAGCATTTT

D: -
size: -
V: TRBV10-3
J: TRBJ1-2
CDR3: CAIRGSGFGYTF
DNA: TGTGCCATCAGGGGTTCAGGGTTTGGCTACACCTTC

D: -
size: -
V: TRBV6-5
J: TRBJ1-4
CDR3: CASRVSGANEKLFF
DNA: TGTGCCAGCAGAGTTTCAGGGGCTAATGAAAAACTGTTTTTT

D: -
size: -
V: TRBV6-5
J: TRBJ2-2
CDR3: CASRGGEANTGELFF
DNA: TGTGCCAGCAGAGGGGGGGAAGCGAACACCGGGGAGCTGTTTTTT

D: -
size: -
V: TRBV9
J: TRBJ1-4
CDR3: CASSQGAVWDEKLFF
DNA: TGTGCCAGCAGCCAAGGAGCAGTTTGGGATGAAAAACTGTTTTTT

D: TRBD1
size: -
V: TRBV27
J: TRBJ2-3
CDR3: CASSFPPGTGGTDTQYF
DNA: TGTGCCAGCAGTTTCCCCCCCGGGACAGGGGGCACAGATACGCAGTATTTT

D: -
size: once
V: TRBV6-6
J: TRBJ1-2
CDR3: CASSPGVDYGYTF
DNA: TGTGCCAGCAGCCCAGGGGTGGACTATGGCTACACCTTC

D: -
size: -
V: TRBV5-4
J: TRBJ2-6
CDR3: CASNLIGGSGSGANVLTF
DNA: TGTGCCAGCAACCTGATTGGGGGGAGTGGGTCTGGGGCCAACGTCCTGACTTTC

D: TRBD1
size: -
V: TRBV5-5
J: TRBJ1-2
CDR3: CASSLTGATIYGYTF
DNA: TGTGCCAGCAGCTTGACAGGGGCCACGATCTATGGCTACACCTTC

D: -
size: -
V: TRBV5-6
J: TRBJ1-6
CDR3: CASSLGYAQRNSPLHF
DNA: TGTGCCAGCAGCTTGGGCTATGCCCAGCGGAATTCACCCCTCCACTTT

D: -
size: once
V: TRBV4-2
J: TRBJ2-1
CDR3: CASSQGLARTYNEQFF
DNA: TGTGCCAGCAGCCAAGGTCTAGCGCGAACCTACAATGAGCAGTTCTTC